This T cell receptor beta chain stems from a study of spatial heterogeneity in lung cancer. Study at large: The follow-up PBMC samples were sequenced whenever they were available. The median time to follow-up was around two years after resection. Raw reads showed each unique TCR and UMI combination turning up more than ten times on average.

Individual TCR cDNA molecules each bore their own unique molecular identifier. One entry per CDR3 protein, called by TCRdb with MiXCR from the 5' RACE reads. The sample lists 95,000 to 130,000 distinct CDR3 sequences, 10% to 15% occurring once. The ends were cut back, 5 bases at V and 5 bases at J, with 10 bases in the middle. CDR1 MRHNA and CDR2 SNTAGT come from the germline V gene. This CDR3 contains 13 residues. Time point in this sample: blood at routine non-recurrence follow-up after resection. From tumor, nontumor lung or frozen PBMC, whole RNA was taken unsorted for sequencing. This clonotype has a handful of counts. The target antigen is unknown. Study-level findings and limits: Ubiquitous expanded tumor TCRs showed up in blood more at resection than follow-up.

The sequencing used PBMCs, collected at follow-up. This clonotype was sampled from a male donor with early-stage non-small cell lung cancer. The chain couples TRBV6-4 to TRBJ1-5; D is possibly TRBD1 (5 bases). The CDR3 protein is CASSPDTYQPQHF. CDR3 in DNA: TGTGCCAGCAGTCCGGACACCTATCAGCCCCAGCATTTT.